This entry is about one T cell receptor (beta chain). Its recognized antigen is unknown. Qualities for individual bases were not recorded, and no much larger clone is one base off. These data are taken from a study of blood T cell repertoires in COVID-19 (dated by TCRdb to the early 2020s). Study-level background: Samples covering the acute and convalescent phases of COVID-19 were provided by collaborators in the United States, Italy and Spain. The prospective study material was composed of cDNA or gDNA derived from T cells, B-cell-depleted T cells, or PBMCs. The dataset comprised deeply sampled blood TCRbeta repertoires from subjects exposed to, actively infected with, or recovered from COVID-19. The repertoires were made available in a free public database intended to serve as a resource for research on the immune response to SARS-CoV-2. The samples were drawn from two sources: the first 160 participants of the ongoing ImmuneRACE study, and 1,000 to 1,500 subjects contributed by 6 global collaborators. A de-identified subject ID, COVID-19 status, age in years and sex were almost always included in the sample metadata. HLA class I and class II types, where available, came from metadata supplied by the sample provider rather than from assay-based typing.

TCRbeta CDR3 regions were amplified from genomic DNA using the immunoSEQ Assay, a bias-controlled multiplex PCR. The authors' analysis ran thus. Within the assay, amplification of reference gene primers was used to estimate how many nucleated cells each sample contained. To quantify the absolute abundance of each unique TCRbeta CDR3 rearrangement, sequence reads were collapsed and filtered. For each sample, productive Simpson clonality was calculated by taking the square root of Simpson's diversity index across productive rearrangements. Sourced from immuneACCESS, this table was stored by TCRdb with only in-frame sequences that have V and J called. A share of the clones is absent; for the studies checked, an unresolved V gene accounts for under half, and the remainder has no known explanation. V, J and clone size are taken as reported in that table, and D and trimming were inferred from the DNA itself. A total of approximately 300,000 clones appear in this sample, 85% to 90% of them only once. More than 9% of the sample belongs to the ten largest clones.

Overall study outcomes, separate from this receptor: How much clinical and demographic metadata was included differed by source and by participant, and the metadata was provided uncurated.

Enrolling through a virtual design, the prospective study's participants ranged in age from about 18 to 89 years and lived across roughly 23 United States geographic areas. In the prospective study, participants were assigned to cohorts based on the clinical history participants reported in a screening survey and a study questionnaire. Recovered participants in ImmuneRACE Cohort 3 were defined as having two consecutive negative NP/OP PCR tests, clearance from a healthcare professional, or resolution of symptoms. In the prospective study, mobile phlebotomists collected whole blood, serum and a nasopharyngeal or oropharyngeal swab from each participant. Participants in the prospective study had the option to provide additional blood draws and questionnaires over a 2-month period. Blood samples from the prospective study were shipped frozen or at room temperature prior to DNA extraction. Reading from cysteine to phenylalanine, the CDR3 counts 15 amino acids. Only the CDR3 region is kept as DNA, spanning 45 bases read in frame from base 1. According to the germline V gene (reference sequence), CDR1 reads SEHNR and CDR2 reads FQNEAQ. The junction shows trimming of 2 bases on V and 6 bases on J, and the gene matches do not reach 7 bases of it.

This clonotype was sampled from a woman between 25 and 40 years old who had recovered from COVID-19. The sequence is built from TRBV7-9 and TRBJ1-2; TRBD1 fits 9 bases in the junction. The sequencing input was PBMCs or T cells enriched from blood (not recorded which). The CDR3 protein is CASSLTVGQGNGYTF. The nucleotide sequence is TGTGCCAGCAGCTTAACTGTGGGACAGGGTAATGGCTACACCTTC.